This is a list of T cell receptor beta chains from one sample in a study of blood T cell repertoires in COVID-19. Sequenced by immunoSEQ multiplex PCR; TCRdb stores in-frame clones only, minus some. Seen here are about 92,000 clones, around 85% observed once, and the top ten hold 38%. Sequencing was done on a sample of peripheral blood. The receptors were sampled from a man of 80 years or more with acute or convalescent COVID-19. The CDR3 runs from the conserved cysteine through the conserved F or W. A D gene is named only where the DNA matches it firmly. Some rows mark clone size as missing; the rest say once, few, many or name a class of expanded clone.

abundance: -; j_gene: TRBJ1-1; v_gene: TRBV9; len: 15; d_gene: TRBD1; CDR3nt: TGTGCCAGCAGCGCGACAGGGGGGGAGAACACTGAAGCTTTCTTT; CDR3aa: CASSATGGENTEAFF
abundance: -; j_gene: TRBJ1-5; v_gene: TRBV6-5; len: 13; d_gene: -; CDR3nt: TGTGCCAGCAGGCGGGGTGGCAATCAGCCCCAGCATTTT; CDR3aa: CASRRGGNQPQHF
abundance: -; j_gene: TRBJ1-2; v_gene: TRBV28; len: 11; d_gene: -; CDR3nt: TGTGCCAGCAGCCCGGGAGGTGGCTACACCTTC; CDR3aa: CASSPGGGYTF
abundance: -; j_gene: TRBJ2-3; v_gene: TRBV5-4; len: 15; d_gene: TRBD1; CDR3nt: TGTGCCAGCAGTGCCCGACAGGGGGCAACAGATACGCAGTATTTT; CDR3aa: CASSARQGATDTQYF
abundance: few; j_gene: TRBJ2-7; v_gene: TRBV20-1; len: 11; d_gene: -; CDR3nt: TGCAGTGCGTTGGACTTCCCGGAGCAGTACTTC; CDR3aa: CSALDFPEQYF
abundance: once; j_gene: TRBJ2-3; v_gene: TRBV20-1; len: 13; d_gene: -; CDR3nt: TGCAGTGCTAGTAATCAGGTCTTCGCTGCGCAGTATTTT; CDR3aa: CSASNQVFAAQYF
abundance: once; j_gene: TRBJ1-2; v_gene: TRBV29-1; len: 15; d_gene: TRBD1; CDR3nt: TGCAGCGCCGGCCTACCGACAGGGTTGGGGTATGGCTACACCTTC; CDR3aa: CSAGLPTGLGYGYTF
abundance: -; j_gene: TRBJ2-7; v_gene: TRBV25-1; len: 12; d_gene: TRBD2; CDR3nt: TGTGCCAGCAGTACCGGAGCGGGGGAAGTGTACTTC; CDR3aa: CASSTGAGEVYF
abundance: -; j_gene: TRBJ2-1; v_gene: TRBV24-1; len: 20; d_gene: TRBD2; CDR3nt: TGTGCCACCAGTGATTTGGAGGGGATTCCGACTAGCGGGAGGTTCAATGAGCAGTTCTTC; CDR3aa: CATSDLEGIPTSGRFNEQFF
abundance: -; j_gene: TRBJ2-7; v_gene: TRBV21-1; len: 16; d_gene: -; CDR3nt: TGTGCCAGCAGCAAAACTAGGTCGGACCGGAATTGGGAGCAGTACTTC; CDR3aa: CASSKTRSDRNWEQYF
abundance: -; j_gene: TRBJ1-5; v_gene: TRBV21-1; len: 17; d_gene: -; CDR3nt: TGTGCCAGCAGCAAAGGATCCCCAGGGGGGCGCAATCAGCCCCAGCATTTT; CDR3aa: CASSKGSPGGRNQPQHF
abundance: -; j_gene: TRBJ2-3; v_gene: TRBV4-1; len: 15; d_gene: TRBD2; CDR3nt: TGCGCCAGCAGCCAAGATTGGCTAGCGGGAGGCCAGAAGTATTTT; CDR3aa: CASSQDWLAGGQKYF
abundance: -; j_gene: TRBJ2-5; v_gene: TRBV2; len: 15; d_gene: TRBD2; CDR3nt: TGTGCCAGCACAGGGACTAGCGGAGACCAAGAGACCCAGTACTTC; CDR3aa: CASTGTSGDQETQYF
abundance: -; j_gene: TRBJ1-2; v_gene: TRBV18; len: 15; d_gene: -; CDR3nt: TGTGCCAGCTCACCAACCGGGGAGGCGAAGTATGGCTACACCTTC; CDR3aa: CASSPTGEAKYGYTF
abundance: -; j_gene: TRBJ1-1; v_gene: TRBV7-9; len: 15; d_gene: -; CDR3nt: TGTGCCAGCAGCCCCCGGGGGGGAGACTCTTTTGAAGCTTTCTTT; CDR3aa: CASSPRGGDSFEAFF
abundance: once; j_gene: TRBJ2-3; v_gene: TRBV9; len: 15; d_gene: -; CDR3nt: TGTGCCAGCAGCGTAGACTCCCTTGGCACAGATACGCAGTATTTT; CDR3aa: CASSVDSLGTDTQYF
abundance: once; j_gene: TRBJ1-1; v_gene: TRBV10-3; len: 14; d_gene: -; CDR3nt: TGTGCCATCAGTGGATCCCGGGATTCAGCTGAAGCTTTCTTT; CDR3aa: CAISGSRDSAEAFF
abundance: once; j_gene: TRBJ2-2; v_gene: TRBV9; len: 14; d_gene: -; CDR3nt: TGTGCCAGCAGCGTAGTTCGGGGCACCGGGGAGCTGTTTTTT; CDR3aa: CASSVVRGTGELFF
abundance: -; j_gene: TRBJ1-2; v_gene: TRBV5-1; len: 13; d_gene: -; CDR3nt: TGCGCCAGCAGCTTGGGGCGGCCGTATGGCTACACCTTC; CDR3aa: CASSLGRPYGYTF
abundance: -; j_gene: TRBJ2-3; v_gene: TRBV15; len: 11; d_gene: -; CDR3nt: TGTGCCACCAGCAGTGGCATTACGCAGTATTTT; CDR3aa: CATSSGITQYF
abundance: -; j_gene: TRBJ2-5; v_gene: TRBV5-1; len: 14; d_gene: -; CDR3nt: TGCGCCAGCAGCTTAGCGGAGGGTGTGGAGACCCAGTACTTC; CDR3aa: CASSLAEGVETQYF
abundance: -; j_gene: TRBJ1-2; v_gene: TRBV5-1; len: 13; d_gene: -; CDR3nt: TGCGCCAGCAGCGGGTCAGGGCACTATGGCTACACCTTC; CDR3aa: CASSGSGHYGYTF
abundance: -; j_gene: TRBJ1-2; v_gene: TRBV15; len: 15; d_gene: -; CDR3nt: TGTGCCACCAGCAGAGATGGAAACAGGGAACGTGGCTACACCTTC; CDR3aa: CATSRDGNRERGYTF
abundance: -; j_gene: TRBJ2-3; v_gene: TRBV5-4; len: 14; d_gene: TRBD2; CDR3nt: TGTGCCAGCAGCTTGAGCGGGAACACAGATACGCAGTATTTT; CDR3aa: CASSLSGNTDTQYF
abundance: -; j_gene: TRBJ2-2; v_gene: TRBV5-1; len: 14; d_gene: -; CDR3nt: TGCGCCAGCAGACCCCAGGGGATTCCCGGGGAGCTGTTTTTT; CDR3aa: CASRPQGIPGELFF
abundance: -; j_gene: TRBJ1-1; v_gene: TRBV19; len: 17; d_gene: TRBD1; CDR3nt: TGTGCCAGTAGTAAAGGACAGGGTTGGGAGATGAACACTGAAGCTTTCTTT; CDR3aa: CASSKGQGWEMNTEAFF
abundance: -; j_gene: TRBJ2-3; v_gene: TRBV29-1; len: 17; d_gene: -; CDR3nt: TGCAGCGTTGAAGAATGGGGCCAGCGGACAGAGGGAGATACGCAGTATTTT; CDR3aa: CSVEEWGQRTEGDTQYF
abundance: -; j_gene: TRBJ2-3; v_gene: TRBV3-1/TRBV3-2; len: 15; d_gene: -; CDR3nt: TGTGCCAGCAGCCAATTCAGATCTAGCACAGATACGCAGTATTTT; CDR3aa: CASSQFRSSTDTQYF
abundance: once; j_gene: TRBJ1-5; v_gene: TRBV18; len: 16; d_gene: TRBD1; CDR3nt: TGTGCCAGCTCCCTTTCCGGGACAGGGATAAATCAGCCCCAGCATTTT; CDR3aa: CASSLSGTGINQPQHF
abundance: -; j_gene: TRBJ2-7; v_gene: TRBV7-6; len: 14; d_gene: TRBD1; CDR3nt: TGTGCCAGCAGCAAGACAGGGGGCGGCTACGAGCAGTACTTC; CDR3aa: CASSKTGGGYEQYF
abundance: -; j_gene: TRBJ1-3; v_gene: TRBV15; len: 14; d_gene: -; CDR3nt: TGTGCCACCAGCAGAGACACTACTGGAAACACCATATATTTT; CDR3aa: CATSRDTTGNTIYF
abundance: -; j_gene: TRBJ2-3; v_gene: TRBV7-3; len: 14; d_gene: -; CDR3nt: TGTGCCAGCAGCTTAGCGGGATCCACAGATACGCAGTATTTT; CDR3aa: CASSLAGSTDTQYF
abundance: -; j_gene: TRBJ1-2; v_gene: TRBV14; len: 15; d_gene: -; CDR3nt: TGTGCCAGCAGCCAAGATAGGAACAGTGTCTATGGCTACACCTTC; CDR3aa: CASSQDRNSVYGYTF
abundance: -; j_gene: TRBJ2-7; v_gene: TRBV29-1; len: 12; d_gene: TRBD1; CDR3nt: TGCAGCGTTGTGACAGGGCCCTACGAGCAGTACTTC; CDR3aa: CSVVTGPYEQYF